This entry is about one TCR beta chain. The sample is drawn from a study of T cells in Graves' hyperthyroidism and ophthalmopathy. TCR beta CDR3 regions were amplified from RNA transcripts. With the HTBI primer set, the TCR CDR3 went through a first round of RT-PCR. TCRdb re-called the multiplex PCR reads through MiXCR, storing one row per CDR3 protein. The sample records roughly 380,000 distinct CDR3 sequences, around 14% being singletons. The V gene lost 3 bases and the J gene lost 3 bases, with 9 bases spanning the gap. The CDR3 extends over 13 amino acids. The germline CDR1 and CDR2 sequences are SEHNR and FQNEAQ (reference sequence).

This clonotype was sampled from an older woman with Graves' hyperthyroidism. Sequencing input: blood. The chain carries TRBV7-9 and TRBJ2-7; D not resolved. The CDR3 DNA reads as TGTGCCAGCAGCTTCGGAAGTTACTACGAGCAGTACTTC. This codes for CASSFGSYYEQYF.